This T cell receptor (beta chain) was documented in a study of T cell responses to AZD1222 COVID-19 vaccine. Study-level findings and limits: Samples come after the peak T cell response, not at day 14. Nearly half of spike-specific TCRs reportedly go after variant regions that carry no mutations. Mostly white British, mostly female donors; authors suggested clonal diversity may be underestimated.

The ends were cut back, 10 bases at V and 6 bases at J, with 19 bases in the middle. The germline gives CDR1 MNHEY, CDR2 SMNVEV (reference sequence). This CDR3 spans 14 amino acids. Points on this clone: Its antigen is undetermined.

Sequencing used immunoSEQ multiplex PCR; TCRdb keeps in-frame clones, though not all of them. The data contain fewer than 150,000 clones, more than 75% of them singletons. Sequenced material: peripheral blood, taken on day 0 of AZD1222 vaccination. The chain links TRBV27 to TRBJ1-5, with a possible D match to TRBD1 (6 bases). The TCR sequence derives from an adult in good health. CDR3 nucleotide sequence: TGTGCCACCTCCGGAGGGGGGATCGGTCAGCCCCAGCATTTT. Translation: CATSGGGIGQPQHF.